Shown below are 6 T cell receptor beta chains from a single sample sequenced in a study of human T cells and chemical hapten exposure. In TCRdb, the RACE reads were re-called with MiXCR into one record per CDR3 protein. The sample lists about 40,000 distinct CDR3 sequences, over 3% occurring once. Time point specified: patch test 2, 6 weeks after DPC sensitization. Treatment reported: therapeutic diphenylcyclopropenone sensitization with weekly scalp DPC. Sequences were derived from whole blood, sampled in connection with sensitization to the hapten diphenylcyclopropenone (DPC). The receptors were sampled from a man between 40 and 49 years old with alopecia areata. Some clones in this sample may be carry-over from other donors' samples.

This clonotype was seen ten or more times. V is TRBV11-1 and J is TRBJ2-7; tentatively, D is TRBD1 (6 bases). This CDR3 contains 15 residues. Germline V gives CDR1 SGHAT, CDR2 FQDESV (reference sequence). V was clipped by 4 bases and J by 3 bases, with 16 bases between them. CDR3: CASSSTGSGSYEQYF. The CDR3 coding sequence is TGTGCCAGCAGCTCAACAGGGTCTGGGAGCTACGAGCAGTACTTC.

Ten or more counts support this clonotype. V is TRBV29-1 and J is TRBJ1-1; no definite D call. The CDR3 has 11 residues. V was shortened by 5 bases and J by 0 bases, with 4 bases between the two germline ends. Germline V CDR1 and CDR2: SQVTM, ANQGSEA. The DNA for the CDR3 is TGCAGCGTTAAAATGAACACTGAAGCTTTCTTT. Its translation is CSVKMNTEAFF.

At least ten counts were recorded for this clonotype. J is TRBJ1-1 and V is TRBV28; D gene uncertain. Trimming removed 5 bases at V and 1 base at J, with 14 bases between. The CDR3 spans 15 residues. The germline gives CDR1 MDHEN, CDR2 SYDVKM. The CDR3 nucleotides are TGTGCCAGCAGTCCACCACTTCTAGCGAACACTGAAGCTTTCTTT. Translating it yields CASSPPLLANTEAFF.

This clonotype came up many times. The rearrangement joins TRBV5-6 to TRBJ2-5, with a possible D match to TRBD1 (5 bases). Germline lookup yields CDR1 SGHDT and CDR2 YYEEEE. The V gene lost 4 bases and the J gene lost 0 bases, with 10 bases spanning the gap. The CDR3 covers 14 residues. CDR3 in amino acids: CASSPQGYQETQYF. The CDR3 nucleotides are TGTGCCAGCAGCCCCCAGGGCTACCAAGAGACCCAGTACTTC.

At least ten counts were recorded for this clonotype. This sequence joins TRBV28 and TRBJ2-7; 8 nucleotides match TRBD1. Germline V lookup: CDR1 MDHEN, CDR2 SYDVKM. The length of the CDR3 is 12 residues. V trimming: 5 bases; J trimming: 6 bases; junction bases outside the gene matches: 3. The DNA for the CDR3 is TGTGCCAGCAGTACAGGGACAGGCGAGCAGTACTTC. It yields the protein CASSTGTGEQYF.

This rearrangement joins TRBV12-3 or TRBV12-4 to TRBJ2-5, with 11 bases fitting TRBD2. Germline trimming cut 6 bases from V and 5 bases from J; bases unmatched to any gene: 5. The CDR3 covers 14 residues. CDR3 bases: TGTGCCAGCAGCCCTAGCGGGAGGTTTGAGACCCAGTACTTC. Translation: CASSPSGRFETQYF.